The subject of this entry is one T cell receptor (beta chain). The antigen is not known. The PCR employed 60 Vbeta primers together with 13 Jbeta primers. The protocol was immunoSEQ multiplex PCR, while the TCRdb copy is restricted to in-frame clones and leaves out a portion. The sample consists of approximately 150,000 clones, roughly three quarters of them appearing once. The sample belongs to a study of cytomegalovirus exposure and HLA in healthy donors. Study overall: A data release that came early held around 85 million unique TCRs from HLA-typed donors. The Caucasian-associated ancestry cluster contained 81% of the 300 to 450 genotyped donors.

The study's findings and limits: Later genetic work tied a missense DCLRE1C variant to beta-chain V and J trimming. Presence/absence results assume similar sequencing depth per donor, which may not hold.

Trimming shortened V by 0 bases and J by 7 bases, and 18 bases separated the two germline ends. The germline gives CDR1 MNHEY, CDR2 SVGAGI. The CDR3 runs 16 residues. This chain connects TRBV6-5 to TRBJ1-2, with D perhaps TRBD1 (6 bases). The origin of this receptor is a woman under 30 in good health and CMV-seronegative. The sequencing sample was made of PBMCs. CDR3 coding DNA: TGTGCCAGCAGTTACTCCCGGACGACAGGACGTGGTGGCTACACCTTC. Encoded protein: CASSYSRTTGRGGYTF.